Presented here are 8 T cell receptor beta chains from one specimen sequenced in a study of human T cells and chemical hapten exposure. Specified time point: healthy volunteer bleed at 6 weeks. It was unfractionated whole blood from which total RNA was extracted. TCRdb reprocessed the RACE reads with MiXCR, giving one entry per CDR3 protein. The table has 65,000 to 95,000 distinct CDR3 sequences, around 9.3% seen once. The source material was whole blood. These TCRs come from a female donor in good health. Some clones in this sample may be carry-over from other donors' samples.

In its sample, this clonotype was seen many times. The DNA for the CDR3 is TGCAGCGTGTCGGTGGGGACAGAGACTGAAGCTTTCTTT. The encoded protein is CSVSVGTETEAFF. The genes are TRBV29-1 and TRBJ1-1, with 7 bases lining up with TRBD1. Per germline, CDR1 SQVTM and CDR2 ANQGSEA. The CDR3 covers 13 residues. Trimming took 6 bases from V and 5 from J; bases not matched to a gene: 9.

This clonotype has only a few counts. The chain combines TRBV29-1 with TRBJ2-3, with D possibly being TRBD1 or TRBD2 (5 bases each). The CDR3 runs to 14 residues. V dropped 4 bases and J dropped 4 bases, with 15 bases sitting between them. Germline-derived CDR1 and CDR2 are SQVTM and ANQGSEA. Written as DNA, the CDR3 is TGCAGCGTTGTCAAGGGGAGATCGGCAGATACGCAGTATTTT. This gives the protein CSVVKGRSADTQYF.

This clonotype showed up many times. This chain connects TRBV12-3 or TRBV12-4 to TRBJ1-4, with D unclear. The CDR3 is made up of 12 amino acids. V lost 6 bases and J 7 bases, leaving 9 bases between the germline ends. The CDR3 bases are TGTGCCAGCAGCCGTAGCAGTGAAAAACTGTTTTTT. It codes for CASSRSSEKLFF.

This clonotype rates as medium-sized (0.01 to 0.1%). The chain recombines TRBV5-1 with TRBJ2-1; no clear D. The CDR3 totals 16 residues. Germline V gene lookup returns CDR1 SGHRS and CDR2 YFSETQ. Deletions cut 0 bases from V and 3 bases from J, with 13 bases between. The CDR3 here is CASSLVVGRFYNEQFF. The DNA for the CDR3 is TGCGCCAGCAGCTTGGTGGTGGGCAGATTCTACAATGAGCAGTTCTTC.

This sequence joins TRBV25-1 and TRBJ2-7, with 8 bases lining up with TRBD1. CDR1 is MGHDK and CDR2 is SYGVNS in the germline V gene. After removal of 6 bases from V and 2 bases from J, the junction contained 6 bases not matched to a gene. There are 14 residues in the CDR3. Written as DNA, the CDR3 is TGTGCCAGCAGCACCGGGACAGGCCCCTACGAGCAGTACTTC. Its protein product is CASSTGTGPYEQYF.

Turning to this clonotype: A read error may be the cause here, since a much bigger clone is one base away. The J gene is TRBJ1-1, the V gene TRBV2; no clear D gene. The germline CDR1 and CDR2 sequences are SNHLY and FYNNEI. The CDR3 is 12 amino acids. V shed 4 bases and J shed 1 base, with 4 bases lying between them. The CDR3 sequence is CASSVENTEAFF. The CDR3 DNA follows: TGTGCCAGCAGTGTGGAGAACACTGAAGCTTTCTTT.

This clonotype was counted only a few times. The V call is TRBV6-5, the J call TRBJ2-2, with D perhaps being TRBD1 or TRBD2 (5 bases each). This CDR3 region has 16 residues. In germline, CDR1 is MNHEY, CDR2 SVGAGI. The ends were cut back, 4 bases at V and 7 bases at J, with 19 bases in the middle. This CDR3 reads CASSSPGPFGVGELFF. As DNA, the CDR3 is TGTGCCAGCAGTTCACCGGGACCTTTTGGGGTCGGGGAGCTGTTTTTT.

This clonotype showed up just a few times. As DNA, the CDR3 is TGTGCCAGCTCACCGGGTAGCGGGGTTGGTCAGCCCCAGCATTTT. Amino acid sequence: CASSPGSGVGQPQHF. The chain links TRBV18 to TRBJ1-5, with D hard to call. Germline CDR1 and CDR2: KGHSH and LQKENI. CDR3 length: 15 residues. V was pared by 3 bases and J by 6 bases, with 15 bases between.